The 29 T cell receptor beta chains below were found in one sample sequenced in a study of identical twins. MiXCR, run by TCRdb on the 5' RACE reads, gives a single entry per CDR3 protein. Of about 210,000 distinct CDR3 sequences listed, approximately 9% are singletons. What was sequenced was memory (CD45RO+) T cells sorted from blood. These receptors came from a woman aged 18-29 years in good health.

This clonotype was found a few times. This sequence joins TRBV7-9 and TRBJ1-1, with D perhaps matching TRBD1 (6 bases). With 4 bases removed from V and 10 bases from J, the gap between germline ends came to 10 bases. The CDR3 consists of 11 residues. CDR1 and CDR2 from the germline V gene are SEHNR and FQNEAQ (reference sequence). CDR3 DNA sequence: TGTGCCAGCAGCTCACAGGGCCCAGCTTTCTTT. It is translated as CASSSQGPAFF.

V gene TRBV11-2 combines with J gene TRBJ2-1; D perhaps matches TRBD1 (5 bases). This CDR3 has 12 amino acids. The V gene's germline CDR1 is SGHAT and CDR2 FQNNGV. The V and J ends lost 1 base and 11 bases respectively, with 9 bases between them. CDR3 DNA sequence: TGTGCCAGCAGCTTAGGTTGGACACAGCAGTTCTTC. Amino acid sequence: CASSLGWTQQFF.

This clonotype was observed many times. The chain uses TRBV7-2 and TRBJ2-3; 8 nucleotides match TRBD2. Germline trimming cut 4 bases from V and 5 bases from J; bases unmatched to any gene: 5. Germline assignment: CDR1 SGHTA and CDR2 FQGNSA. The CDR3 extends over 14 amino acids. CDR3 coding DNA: TGTGCCAGCAGCTCTCGGGGGGGCCTAGATACGCAGTATTTT. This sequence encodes CASSSRGGLDTQYF.

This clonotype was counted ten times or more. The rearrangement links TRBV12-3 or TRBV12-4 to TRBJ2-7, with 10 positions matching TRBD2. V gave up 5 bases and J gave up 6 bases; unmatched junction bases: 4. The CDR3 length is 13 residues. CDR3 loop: CASSQRTSGEQYF. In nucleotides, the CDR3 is TGTGCCAGCAGTCAACGGACTAGCGGCGAGCAGTACTTC.

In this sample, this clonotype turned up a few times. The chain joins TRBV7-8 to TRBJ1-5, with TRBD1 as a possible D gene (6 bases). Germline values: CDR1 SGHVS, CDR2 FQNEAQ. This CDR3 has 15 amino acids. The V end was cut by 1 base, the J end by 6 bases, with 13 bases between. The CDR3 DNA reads TGTGCCAGCAGCTTAGATACAGGGTCGGGTCAGCCCCAGCATTTT. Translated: CASSLDTGSGQPQHF.

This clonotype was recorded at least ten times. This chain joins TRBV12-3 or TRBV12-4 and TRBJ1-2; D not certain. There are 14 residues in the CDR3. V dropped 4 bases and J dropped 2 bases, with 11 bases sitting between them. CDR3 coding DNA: TGTGCCAGCAGTTCCCGGGAGGAAAACTATGGCTACACCTTC. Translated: CASSSREENYGYTF.

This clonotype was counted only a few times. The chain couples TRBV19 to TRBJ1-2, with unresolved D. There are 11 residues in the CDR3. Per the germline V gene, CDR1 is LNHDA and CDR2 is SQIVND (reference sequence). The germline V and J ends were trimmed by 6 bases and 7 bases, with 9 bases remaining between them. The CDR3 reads CASSRRAGYTF. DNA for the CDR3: TGTGCCAGTAGCCGGCGAGCTGGCTACACCTTC.

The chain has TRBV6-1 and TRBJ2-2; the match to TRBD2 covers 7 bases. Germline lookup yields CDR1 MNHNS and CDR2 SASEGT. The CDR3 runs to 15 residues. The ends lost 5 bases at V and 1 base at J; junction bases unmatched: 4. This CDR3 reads CASSRIAGNTGELFF. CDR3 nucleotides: TGTGCCAGCAGTCGAATAGCGGGGAACACCGGGGAGCTGTTTTTT.

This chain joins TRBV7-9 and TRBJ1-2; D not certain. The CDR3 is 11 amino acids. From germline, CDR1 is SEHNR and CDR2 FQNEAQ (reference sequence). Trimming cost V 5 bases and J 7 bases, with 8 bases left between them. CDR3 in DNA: TGTGCCAGCAGCCCCGACGGTGGCTACACCTTC. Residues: CASSPDGGYTF.

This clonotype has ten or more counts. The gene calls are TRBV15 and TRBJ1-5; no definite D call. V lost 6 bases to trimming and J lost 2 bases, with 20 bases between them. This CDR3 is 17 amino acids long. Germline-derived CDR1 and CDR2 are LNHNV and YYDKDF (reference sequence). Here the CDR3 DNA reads TGTGCCACCAGTTCAGAGCGAGGAGGGCTCGGCAATCAGCCCCAGCATTTT. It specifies CATSSERGGLGNQPQHF.

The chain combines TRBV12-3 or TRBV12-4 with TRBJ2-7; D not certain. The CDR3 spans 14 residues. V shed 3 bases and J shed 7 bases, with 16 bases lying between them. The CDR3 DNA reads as TGTGCCAGCAGTTTCCAGCTGGGTCGTCAAGAGCAGTACTTC. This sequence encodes CASSFQLGRQEQYF.

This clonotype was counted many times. CDR3 coding DNA: TGCGCCAGCAGCTTGCGTTCCTCGACAGGACGGGGCCGGGAGCTGTTTTTT. This codes for CASSLRSSTGRGRELFF. This chain uses TRBV5-1 with TRBJ2-2; D is possibly TRBD1 (6 bases). The CDR3 has 17 amino acids. Per the germline V gene, CDR1 is SGHRS and CDR2 is YFSETQ. V shed 1 base and J shed 9 bases, with 22 bases lying between them. Based on the CDR3 plus reference TRBV5-1 and TRBJ2-2, the full variable domain is KAGVTQTPRYLIKTRGQQVTLSCSPISGHRSVSWYQQTPGQGLQFLFEYFSETQRNKGNFPGRFSGRQFSNSRSEMNVSTLELGDSALYLCASSLRSSTGRGRELFFGEGSRLTVL.

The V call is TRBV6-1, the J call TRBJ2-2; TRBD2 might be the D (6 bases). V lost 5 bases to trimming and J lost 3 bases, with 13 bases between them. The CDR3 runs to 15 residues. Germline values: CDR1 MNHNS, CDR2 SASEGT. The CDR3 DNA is TGTGCCAGCAGTCGAACGGGACTTCACACCGGGGAGCTGTTTTTT. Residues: CASSRTGLHTGELFF.

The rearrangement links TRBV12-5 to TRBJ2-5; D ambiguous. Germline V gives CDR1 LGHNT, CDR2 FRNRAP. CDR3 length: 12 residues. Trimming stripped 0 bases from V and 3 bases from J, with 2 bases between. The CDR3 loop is CASGLVEETQYF. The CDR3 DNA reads TGTGCTAGTGGTTTGGTAGAAGAGACCCAGTACTTC.

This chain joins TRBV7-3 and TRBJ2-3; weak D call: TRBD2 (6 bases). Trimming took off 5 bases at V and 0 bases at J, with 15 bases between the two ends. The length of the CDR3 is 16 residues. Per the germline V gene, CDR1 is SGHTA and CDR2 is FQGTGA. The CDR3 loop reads CASSLLGGSSTDTQYF. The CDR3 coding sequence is TGTGCCAGCAGCCTGCTCGGGGGATCTAGCACAGATACGCAGTATTTT.

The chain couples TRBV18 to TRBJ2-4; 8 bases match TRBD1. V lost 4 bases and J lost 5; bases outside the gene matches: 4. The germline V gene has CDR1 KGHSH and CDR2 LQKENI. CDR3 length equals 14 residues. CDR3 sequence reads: CASSLGQGENIQYF. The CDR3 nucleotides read TGTGCCAGCTCACTTGGACAGGGAGAAAACATTCAGTACTTC.

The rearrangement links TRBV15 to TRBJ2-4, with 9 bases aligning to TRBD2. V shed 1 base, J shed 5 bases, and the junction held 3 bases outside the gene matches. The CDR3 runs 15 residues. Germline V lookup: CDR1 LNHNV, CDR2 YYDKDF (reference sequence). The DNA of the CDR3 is TGTGCCACCAGCAGAGTTGGGACTAGCCAAAACATTCAGTACTTC. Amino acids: CATSRVGTSQNIQYF. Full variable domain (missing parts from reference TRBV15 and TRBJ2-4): DAMVIQNPRYQVTQFGKPVTLSCSQTLNHNVMYWYQQKSSQAPKLLFHYYDKDFNNEADTPDNFQSRRPNTSFCFLDIRSPGLGDTAMYLCATSRVGTSQNIQYFGAGTRLSVL.

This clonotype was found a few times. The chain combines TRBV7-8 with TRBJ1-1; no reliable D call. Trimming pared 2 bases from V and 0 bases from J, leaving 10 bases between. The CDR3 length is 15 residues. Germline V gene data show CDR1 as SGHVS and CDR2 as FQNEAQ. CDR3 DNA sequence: TGTGCCAGCAGCTTACGCCCAGAAGTGAACACTGAAGCTTTCTTT. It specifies CASSLRPEVNTEAFF.

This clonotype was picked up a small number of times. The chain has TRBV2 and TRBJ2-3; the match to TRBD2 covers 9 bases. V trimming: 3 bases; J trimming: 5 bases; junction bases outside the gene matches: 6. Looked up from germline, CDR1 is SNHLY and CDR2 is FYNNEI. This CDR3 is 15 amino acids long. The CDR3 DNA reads TGTGCCAGCAGTGACGTACGCGGGGGGGGAGATACGCAGTATTTT. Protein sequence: CASSDVRGGGDTQYF. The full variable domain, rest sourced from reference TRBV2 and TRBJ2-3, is EPEVTQTPSHQVTQMGQEVILRCVPISNHLYFYWYRQILGQKVEFLVSFYNNEISEKSEIFDDQFSVERPDGSNFTLKIRSTKLEDSAMYFCASSDVRGGGDTQYFGPGTRLTVL.

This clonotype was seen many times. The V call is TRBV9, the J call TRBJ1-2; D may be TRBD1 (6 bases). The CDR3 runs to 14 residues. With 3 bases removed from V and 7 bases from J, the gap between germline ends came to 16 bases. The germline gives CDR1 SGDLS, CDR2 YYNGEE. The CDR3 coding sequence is TGTGCCAGCAGCGCCGCCCGGGGGGCAAGTGGCTACACCTTC. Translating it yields CASSAARGASGYTF.

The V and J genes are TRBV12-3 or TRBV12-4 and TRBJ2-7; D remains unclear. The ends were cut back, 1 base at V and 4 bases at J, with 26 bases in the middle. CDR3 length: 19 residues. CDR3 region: CASSLVGMQPANKGYEQYF. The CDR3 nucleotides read TGTGCCAGCAGTTTAGTGGGAATGCAGCCGGCAAATAAGGGATACGAGCAGTACTTC.

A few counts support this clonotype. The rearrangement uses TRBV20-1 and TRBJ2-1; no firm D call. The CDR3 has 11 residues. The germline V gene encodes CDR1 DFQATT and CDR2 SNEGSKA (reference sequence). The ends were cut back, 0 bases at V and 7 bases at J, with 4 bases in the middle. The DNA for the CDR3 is TGCAGTGCTAGAGATATGAATGAGCAGTTCTTC. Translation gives CSARDMNEQFF.

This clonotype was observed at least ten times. CDR3: CSAETGSSFYEQYF. CDR3 DNA: TGCAGTGCGGAGACAGGGAGTAGTTTCTACGAGCAGTACTTC. This sequence joins TRBV20-1 and TRBJ2-7, with 7 nucleotides matching TRBD1. This CDR3 is built from 14 residues. The J segment lost 3 bases and the V segment lost 6 bases, leaving 11 bases of the junction unmatched. The germline gives CDR1 DFQATT, CDR2 SNEGSKA (reference sequence).

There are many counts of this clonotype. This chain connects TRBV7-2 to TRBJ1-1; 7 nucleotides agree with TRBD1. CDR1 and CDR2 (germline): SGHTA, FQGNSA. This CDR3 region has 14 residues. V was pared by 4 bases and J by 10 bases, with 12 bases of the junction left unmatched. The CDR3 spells CASSSIVDRAGAFF. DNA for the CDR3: TGTGCCAGCAGCTCCATCGTAGACAGGGCCGGAGCTTTCTTT.

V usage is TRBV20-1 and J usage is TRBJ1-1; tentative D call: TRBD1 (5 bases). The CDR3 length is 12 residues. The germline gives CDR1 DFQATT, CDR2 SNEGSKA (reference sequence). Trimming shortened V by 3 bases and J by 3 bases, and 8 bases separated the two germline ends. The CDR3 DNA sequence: TGCAGTGCTAGTAGAGGGGACACTGAAGCTTTCTTT. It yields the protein CSASRGDTEAFF.

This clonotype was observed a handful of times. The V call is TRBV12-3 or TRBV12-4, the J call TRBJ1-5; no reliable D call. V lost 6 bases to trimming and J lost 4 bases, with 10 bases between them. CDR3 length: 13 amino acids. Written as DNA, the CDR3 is TGTGCCAGCAGAGGTCTCCGTAATCAGCCCCAGCATTTT. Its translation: CASRGLRNQPQHF.

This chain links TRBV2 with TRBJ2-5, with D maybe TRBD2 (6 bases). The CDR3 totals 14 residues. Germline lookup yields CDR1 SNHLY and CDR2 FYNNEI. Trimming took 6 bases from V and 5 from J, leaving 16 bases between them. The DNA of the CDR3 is TGTGCCAGCAGCAGACAGTCACGGGGGGAGACCCAGTACTTC. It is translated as CASSRQSRGETQYF.

Written as DNA, the CDR3 is TGTGCCAGCAGCTTCGGACTAGCGGGAGTATATCCGTTCTTC. Its translation: CASSFGLAGVYPFF. This sequence joins TRBV7-9 and TRBJ2-1; 13 nucleotides match TRBD2. V lost 3 bases to trimming and J lost 15 bases; unmatched junction nucleotides: 8. Germline values: CDR1 SEHNR, CDR2 FQNEAQ (reference sequence). This CDR3 contains 14 residues.

CDR3: CAISESEGYGYTF. CDR3 sequence (DNA): TGTGCCATCAGTGAGTCGGAGGGCTATGGCTACACCTTC. The V and J genes are TRBV10-3 and TRBJ1-2; D is ambiguous. There are 13 residues in the CDR3. The ends were cut back, 0 bases at V and 4 bases at J, with 6 bases in the middle. Germline loops: CDR1 ENHRY, CDR2 SYGVKD.